Listed here is a single T cell receptor (beta chain). As to treatment: preoperative locoregional IRX-2 cytokine immunotherapy. This phase Ib study tested locoregional IRX-2 cytokine immunotherapy given before surgery. The CDR3 runs to 16 residues. Germline trimming cut 2 bases from V and 6 bases from J; bases unmatched to any gene: 11. Germline CDR1 GTSNPN, CDR2 SVGIG (reference sequence). This sample is part of a study of preoperative IRX-2 immunotherapy in early breast cancer. The assay was immunoSEQ multiplex PCR, and TCRdb's table has in-frame clones only and misses some. In the table there are some 32,000 clones, less than 90% of which are singletons.

This chain uses TRBV30 with TRBJ2-7; 12 nucleotides align to TRBD2. This sample comprised lymph node tissue, obtained from a patient treated with IRX-2 immunotherapy. This receptor was obtained from a human donor with breast cancer. The CDR3 spells CAWSRGSLAGGGEQYF. The CDR3 nucleotides read TGTGCCTGGAGTAGGGGATCCCTAGCGGGAGGGGGCGAGCAGTACTTC. Using reference TRBV30 and TRBJ2-7 for the parts outside the CDR3, the full variable domain is SQTIHQWPATLVQPVGSPLSLECTVEGTSNPNLYWYRQAAGRGLQLLFYSVGIGQISSEVPQNLSASRPQDRQFILSSKKLLLSDSGFYLCAWSRGSLAGGGEQYFGPGTRLTVT.